These 26 T cell receptor beta chains share one sample of origin, sequenced in a study of T cells in Graves' hyperthyroidism and ophthalmopathy. RNA transcripts yielded amplified TCR beta CDR3 regions. First-round RT-PCR targeting the TCR CDR3 was performed with the HTBI primer set. TCRdb reprocessed the multiplex PCR reads via MiXCR and lists one record per CDR3 protein. The sample contains around 300,000 distinct CDR3 sequences, roughly 14% of which appear only once. The sequenced material came from blood. The source is a woman aged 25 to 39 with Graves' hyperthyroidism.

The chain links TRBV4-1 to TRBJ1-1; 7 bases fit TRBD1. Germline values: CDR1 MGHRA, CDR2 YSYEKL. Germline trimming cut 2 bases from V and 0 bases from J; bases unmatched to any gene: 3. The CDR3 contains 15 residues. The chain's CDR3 is CASSQRDRLNTEAFF. The CDR3 DNA is TGCGCCAGCAGCCAACGGGACAGACTGAACACTGAAGCTTTCTTT.

This clonotype was found many times. This chain uses TRBV10-2 with TRBJ2-1, with 7 bases identical to TRBD2. CDR3 length: 15 residues. V trimming: 3 bases; J trimming: 5 bases; junction bases outside the gene matches: 7. Germline values: CDR1 WSHSY, CDR2 SAAADI. The CDR3 loop is CASSDDPSGHNEQFF. CDR3 coding DNA: TGCGCCAGCAGTGATGATCCTAGCGGTCACAATGAGCAGTTCTTC.

This clonotype has just a few counts. The J gene is TRBJ2-1, the V gene TRBV24-1; a possible D gene is TRBD1 (5 bases). In germline, CDR1 is KGHDR, CDR2 SFDVKD. The CDR3 totals 14 residues. V lost 2 bases, J lost 3 bases, and 7 bases lay in between. The CDR3 DNA reads TGTGCCACCAGTGATTCCAGGGACTACAATGAGCAGTTCTTC. This encodes CATSDSRDYNEQFF.

In its sample, this clonotype was seen many times. V and J are TRBV28 and TRBJ2-3; either TRBD1 or TRBD2 may supply D (5 bases each). The CDR3 runs to 15 residues. The V and J ends lost 3 bases and 1 base respectively, with 11 bases between them. The germline gives CDR1 MDHEN, CDR2 SYDVKM. CDR3 sequence: CASSFGQGGTDTQYF. The CDR3 nucleotides are TGTGCCAGCAGTTTTGGCCAGGGAGGCACAGATACGCAGTATTTT.

A few counts support this clonotype. V is TRBV7-2 and J is TRBJ2-1; 8 positions match TRBD2. The V and J ends lost 7 bases and 4 bases, in that order; junction bases with no gene match: 12. CDR3 length: 16 residues. Germline assignment: CDR1 SGHTA and CDR2 FQGNSA. The CDR3 sequence is CASTDIEREYYNEQFF. The CDR3 DNA reads TGTGCCAGCACGGACATCGAGCGGGAGTATTACAATGAGCAGTTCTTC. Full variable domain (missing parts from reference TRBV7-2 and TRBJ2-1): GAGVSQSPSNKVTEKGKDVELRCDPISGHTALYWYRQSLGQGLEFLIYFQGNSAPDKSGLPSDRFSAERTGGSVSTLTIQRTQQEDSAVYLCASTDIEREYYNEQFFGPGTRLTVL.

This chain links TRBV19 with TRBJ2-7; D gene uncertain. Trimming removed 1 base from V and 6 bases from J, with 7 bases in between. This CDR3 region has 12 residues. Germline CDR1 is LNHDA and CDR2 is SQIVND (reference sequence). The CDR3 sequence is CASSIGLGEQYF. The CDR3, as DNA: TGTGCCAGTAGTATAGGTCTGGGCGAGCAGTACTTC.

This clonotype was seen at least ten times. The chain recombines TRBV28 with TRBJ2-7; TRBD1 agrees at 7 bases. Germline V gene sequence: CDR1 MDHEN, CDR2 SYDVKM. With 3 bases clipped from V and 4 bases from J, the junction kept 9 bases outside the gene matches. The CDR3 spans 15 residues. DNA of the CDR3: TGTGCCAGCAGTTTGTCCTCGGGACAGCTATACGAGCAGTACTTC. Translated: CASSLSSGQLYEQYF.

This clonotype occurred a few times. The chain joins TRBV28 to TRBJ1-5, with D possibly TRBD1 on 6 matching bases. The length of the CDR3 is 16 residues. Germline V CDR1 and CDR2: MDHEN, SYDVKM. The germline V and J ends were trimmed by 3 bases and 2 bases, with 14 bases remaining between them. CDR3 DNA: TGTGCCAGCAGTTTCTCAACAGAGGGGGGCAATCAGCCCCAGCATTTT. This codes for CASSFSTEGGNQPQHF.

This clonotype was seen repeatedly, ten times or more. The J gene is TRBJ2-3, the V gene TRBV12-3 or TRBV12-4, with D unresolved. V shed 11 bases and J shed 2 bases, with 23 bases lying between them. The CDR3 consists of 16 residues. The CDR3 reads CAVTYPLEIVTDTQYF. The CDR3 DNA follows: TGTGCCGTCACGTATCCTCTAGAAATAGTCACAGATACGCAGTATTTT.

This chain uses TRBV28 with TRBJ2-7; D is possibly TRBD2 (6 bases). CDR3 length: 13 amino acids. Germline CDR1 MDHEN, CDR2 SYDVKM. The CDR3 is CASTRGPLGEQYF. The CDR3 DNA is TGTGCTTCCACGCGGGGTCCCTTGGGGGAGCAGTACTTC.

This clonotype was detected many times. The rearrangement links TRBV15 to TRBJ1-4; D is undetermined. This CDR3 is 13 amino acids long. The V end lost 6 bases, the J end lost 0 bases, and 5 bases lay between the germline ends. Germline V gives CDR1 LNHNV, CDR2 YYDKDF (reference sequence). CDR3 loop: CATRNPTNEKLFF. DNA for the CDR3: TGTGCCACCAGGAACCCAACTAATGAAAAACTGTTTTTT.

This clonotype was seen many times. The J gene is TRBJ2-1, the V gene TRBV30; D unclear. Germline values: CDR1 GTSNPN, CDR2 SVGIG (reference sequence). V was shortened by 1 base and J by 4 bases, with 11 bases between the two germline ends. The length of the CDR3 is 14 residues. The CDR3 is CAWSGDSNYNEQFF. CDR3 nucleotides: TGTGCCTGGAGTGGGGATAGCAATTACAATGAGCAGTTCTTC.

Many counts were recorded for this clonotype. The rearrangement links TRBV12-3 or TRBV12-4 to TRBJ2-2; 16 nucleotides agree with TRBD2. The CDR3 covers 17 residues. CDR3 loop: CATLGLAGGPGTGELFF. In nucleotides, the CDR3 is TGTGCAACCCTGGGACTAGCGGGAGGGCCCGGCACCGGGGAGCTGTTTTTT.

This clonotype was seen only a few times. This rearrangement joins TRBV30 to TRBJ1-6; D call uncertain. The CDR3 runs 15 residues. Germline CDR1 and CDR2: GTSNPN and SVGIG (reference sequence). The V gene lost 0 bases and the J gene lost 6 bases, with 12 bases spanning the gap. In DNA, the CDR3 is TGTGCCTGGAGTGTACGGACCCGCACTAATTCACCCCTCCACTTT. Its translation: CAWSVRTRTNSPLHF.

This chain links TRBV4-3 with TRBJ2-7; D uncertain. Between the trimmed V and J ends, which lost 3 bases and 6 bases, there was a span of 12 bases. This CDR3 spans 13 amino acids. Germline lookup yields CDR1 LGHNA and CDR2 YSLEER. The CDR3 coding sequence is TGCGCCAGCAGCCAGACTGGAACTCTCGAGCAGTACTTC. Translated, it gives CASSQTGTLEQYF.

This clonotype was observed many times. V is TRBV20-1 and J is TRBJ1-1, with D perhaps TRBD1 (5 bases). CDR3 length: 13 amino acids. The germline CDR1 and CDR2 sequences are DFQATT and SNEGSKA (reference sequence). CDR3 loop: CRPGRTYWSEAFF. In nucleotides, the CDR3 is TGCAGGCCCGGGCGGACATACTGGTCTGAAGCTTTCTTT.

This clonotype was found a few times. The genes are TRBV2 and TRBJ1-3; 10 bases line up with TRBD1. The germline V gene has CDR1 SNHLY and CDR2 FYNNEI. The CDR3 consists of 15 residues. V dropped 5 bases and J dropped 11; count of bases not matched to a gene: 12. The CDR3 DNA follows: TGTGCCAGCAGTCGGACGGGACAGGGGCTTTATGCCATATATTTT. Encoded protein: CASSRTGQGLYAIYF.

The chain joins TRBV7-2 to TRBJ2-1, with a possible D match to TRBD2 (5 bases). Per the germline V gene, CDR1 is SGHTA and CDR2 is FQGNSA. V lost 2 bases, J lost 11 bases, and 13 bases lay in between. This CDR3 comprises 13 residues. The CDR3 DNA sequence: TGTGCCAGCAGCTTAACCAATAGCGCTAAGCAGTTCTTC. Amino acid sequence: CASSLTNSAKQFF.

This clonotype has ten or more counts. The chain couples TRBV20-1 to TRBJ2-7; no firm D call. CDR3 length: 11 amino acids. V was shortened by 4 bases and J by 7 bases, with 11 bases between the two germline ends. The germline gives CDR1 DFQATT, CDR2 SNEGSKA (reference sequence). The CDR3 DNA reads TGCAGTGCTATGGGAACTGGGGAGCAGTACTTC. Its translation is CSAMGTGEQYF.

The V and J genes are TRBV19 and TRBJ2-2; a weak D match, TRBD2 (6 bases). The CDR3 runs 15 residues. Trimming left V 4 bases short and J 4 bases short, with 13 bases between. The germline gives CDR1 LNHDA, CDR2 SQIVND (reference sequence). The CDR3: CASSSGIRSTGELFF. DNA of the CDR3: TGTGCCAGTAGTAGCGGGATACGGAGCACCGGGGAGCTGTTTTTT.

The table lists this clonotype with many counts. The J gene is TRBJ1-5, the V gene TRBV28; 7 positions agree with TRBD1. The trim removed 6 bases at V and 7 bases at J, leaving 15 bases unmatched. CDR3 length equals 16 residues. Germline V CDR1 and CDR2: MDHEN, SYDVKM. The DNA of the CDR3 is TGTGCCAGCAGCCAGGGGGGAGCCACCCCCAAACAGCCCCAGCATTTT. Translation gives CASSQGGATPKQPQHF.

This chain links TRBV5-6 with TRBJ2-1; possibly TRBD1 or TRBD2 for D (6 bases each). V was pared by 1 base and J by 12 bases, with 14 bases between. Germline CDR1 is SGHDT and CDR2 is YYEEEE. CDR3 size: 13 residues. The CDR3 coding sequence is TGTGCCAGCAGCTTGTGGGGGGCCCCGGGGCAGTTCTTC. Protein product: CASSLWGAPGQFF.

In this sample, this clonotype turned up a few times. The chain joins TRBV7-9 to TRBJ2-2; 7 bases fit TRBD1. With V trimmed by 4 bases and J by 7 bases, 6 bases remained unmatched. This CDR3 has 14 amino acids. Looked up from germline, CDR1 is SEHNR and CDR2 is FQNEAQ (reference sequence). The CDR3 DNA reads TGTGCCAGCAGCTACGACAGGGCTGGCGGGGAGCTGTTTTTT. Translation gives CASSYDRAGGELFF.

This clonotype occurred many times. The chain joins TRBV7-2 to TRBJ1-6; D unclear. The germline V gene has CDR1 SGHTA and CDR2 FQGNSA. This CDR3 spans 13 amino acids. V was clipped by 5 bases and J by 8 bases, with 10 bases between them. CDR3 in DNA: TGTGCCAGCAGCCCGACCGGGGATTCACCCCTCCACTTT. Amino acids: CASSPTGDSPLHF.

This clonotype was counted ten times or more. This sequence joins TRBV12-3 or TRBV12-4 and TRBJ1-1; the D is unclear. The ends were cut back, 6 bases at V and 3 bases at J, with 8 bases in the middle. The CDR3 sequence is 12 residues long. CDR3 sequence: CASRQGYTEAFF. In DNA, the CDR3 is TGTGCCAGCAGGCAAGGATACACTGAAGCTTTCTTT.

This clonotype has more than one count but fewer than ten. The rearrangement links TRBV6-2 or TRBV6-3 to TRBJ1-2; maybe TRBD1 (5 bases). This CDR3 comprises 13 residues. V was cut by 2 bases and J by 6 bases, with 10 bases left in between. From germline, CDR1 is MNHEY and CDR2 SVGEGT. This chain's CDR3 is CASSYGQGNGYTF. The CDR3, as DNA: TGTGCCAGCAGTTACGGGCAGGGAAATGGCTACACCTTC.